The rows below give T cell receptor beta chains drawn from one sample of a study of cytomegalovirus exposure and HLA in healthy donors. Sequencing used immunoSEQ multiplex PCR; TCRdb keeps in-frame clones, though not all of them. Here the sample spans about 160,000 clones, about 86% being singletons. The sequenced material came from PBMCs. These receptors all stem from a woman aged 18-35 years in good health and CMV-seronegative. CDR3s include the opening cysteine and the closing phenylalanine or tryptophan. The D gene is left open where the match is weak. For some rows the clone size is stated as once, few or many, or as a class when expanded; others skip it.

clone_size j_call d_call v_call cdr3_aa cdr3_nt
- TRBJ1-2 - TRBV2 CARRTGNYGYTF TGTGCCAGGCGGACGGGGAACTATGGCTACACCTTC
- TRBJ1-5 - TRBV11-1 CASAGDPNQPQHF TGTGCCAGCGCAGGGGACCCCAATCAGCCCCAGCATTTT
- TRBJ2-7 TRBD1 TRBV19 CASSLGGQGDNEQYF TGTGCCAGTAGTCTAGGGGGACAGGGGGACAACGAGCAGTACTTC
- TRBJ2-2 - TRBV6-5 CACSGLSGELFF TGTGCCTGCTCAGGTCTTTCCGGGGAGCTGTTTTTT
- TRBJ2-2 TRBD1 TRBV29-1 CSVIRTGAGELFF TGCAGCGTTATTCGGACAGGGGCCGGGGAGCTGTTTTTT
- TRBJ1-1 - TRBV27 CASSLSSGGGLNTEAFF TGTGCCAGCAGTTTATCGTCGGGGGGGGGATTAAACACTGAAGCTTTCTTT
- TRBJ1-1 - TRBV9 CASSVERNTEAFF TGTGCCAGCAGCGTAGAGCGGAACACTGAAGCTTTCTTT
- TRBJ2-5 - TRBV28 CASSFLSGETQYF TGTGCCAGCAGTTTCCTCAGCGGGGAGACCCAGTACTTC
once TRBJ1-1 - TRBV27 CASSPPGNTEAFF TGTGCCAGCAGTCCCCCGGGGAACACTGAAGCTTTCTTT
- TRBJ2-1 TRBD2 TRBV7-6 CASSQGLAGVNEQFF TGTGCCAGCAGCCAGGGACTAGCGGGGGTTAATGAGCAGTTCTTC
- TRBJ1-1 - TRBV28 CASWGGDTEAFF TGTGCCAGCTGGGGAGGGGACACTGAAGCTTTCTTT
- TRBJ1-1 - TRBV28 CAILPTVPTEAFF TGTGCCATCCTCCCAACAGTGCCCACTGAAGCTTTCTTT